Below are 16 T cell receptor beta chains sequenced from a single sample in a study of cytomegalovirus exposure and HLA in healthy donors. PCR used 60 Vbeta primers and 13 Jbeta primers. The assay was immunoSEQ multiplex PCR, and TCRdb's table has in-frame clones only and misses some. The sample lists under 200,000 clones, 60% to 80% occurring once. The sequenced material came from PBMCs. Source of these receptors: a man aged 45-65 years in good health and CMV-seropositive.

This clone has just one count. The rearrangement links TRBV7-3 to TRBJ2-5; D is unclear. This CDR3 contains 13 residues. CDR1 SGHTA and CDR2 FQGTGA come from the germline V gene. V was pared by 5 bases and J by 1 base, with 8 bases between. CDR3 region: CASSPSFQETQYF. CDR3 sequence (DNA): TGTGCCAGCAGCCCCTCCTTCCAAGAGACCCAGTACTTC.

This rearrangement joins TRBV9 to TRBJ2-6; TRBD2 aligns across 9 bases. V lost 4 bases, J lost 0 bases, and 14 bases stayed unmatched. This CDR3 is 20 amino acids long. Germline V gene sequence: CDR1 SGDLS, CDR2 YYNGEE. The CDR3 DNA reads TGTGCCAGCAGCTTGACCCGGACTAGCGATCCCATCTCTGGGGCCAACGTCCTGACTTTC. Encoded protein: CASSLTRTSDPISGANVLTF.

The V and J genes are TRBV2 and TRBJ2-5; D unclear. Trimming took off 5 bases at V and 3 bases at J, with 10 bases between the two ends. The CDR3 contains 13 residues. Germline V gene sequence: CDR1 SNHLY, CDR2 FYNNEI. CDR3 in DNA: TGTGCCAGCAGTTACAATAATAAAGAGACCCAGTACTTC. As protein: CASSYNNKETQYF.

This clone was seen once. The chain has TRBV27 and TRBJ2-1; D may be TRBD2 (6 bases). V was pared by 2 bases and J by 10 bases, with 12 bases between. The CDR3 runs 13 residues. In germline, CDR1 is MNHEY, CDR2 SMNVEV (reference sequence). In DNA form, the CDR3 reads TGTGCCAGCAGTTTAGGACCCGGGGGAGAGCAGTTCTTC. The encoded protein is CASSLGPGGEQFF.

This chain links TRBV6-5 with TRBJ2-7; 7 bases map to TRBD1. The V and J ends lost 5 bases and 5 bases, in that order; junction bases with no gene match: 9. Germline V gene data show CDR1 as MNHEY and CDR2 as SVGAGI. The CDR3 length is 14 residues. The CDR3 reads CASSPTGLHHEQYF. CDR3 DNA: TGTGCCAGCAGTCCGACAGGGCTTCACCACGAGCAGTACTTC.

This rearrangement joins TRBV6-5 to TRBJ2-3; a weak D match, TRBD2 (5 bases). This CDR3 spans 14 amino acids. V lost 6 bases and J 4 bases, leaving 14 bases between the germline ends. Germline V gives CDR1 MNHEY, CDR2 SVGAGI. In nucleotides, the CDR3 is TGTGCCAGCAGCCTAGGACTTAACGCAGATACGCAGTATTTT. Translating gives CASSLGLNADTQYF.

Only one count was recorded for this clone. The chain employs TRBV28 and TRBJ2-7, with D maybe TRBD1 (5 bases). V dropped 7 bases and J dropped 5 bases, with 24 bases sitting between them. Looked up from germline, CDR1 is MDHEN and CDR2 is SYDVKM. The CDR3 contains 16 residues. The CDR3 sequence is CASTSTLGPTPHEQYV. DNA for the CDR3: TGTGCCAGCACTTCCACTCTGGGGCCGACCCCCCACGAGCAGTACGTC.

This clone was counted a few times. The chain has TRBV5-6 and TRBJ1-5; 7 bases are shared with TRBD1. Germline-derived CDR1 and CDR2 are SGHDT and YYEEEE. The CDR3 consists of 15 residues. Unmatched junction bases numbered 5, after V lost 1 base and J lost 4 bases. The CDR3 region has the DNA TGTGCCAGCAGCTTGTGGCAGGGGGTAAATCAGCCCCAGCATTTT. As protein: CASSLWQGVNQPQHF.

The gene calls are TRBV7-8 and TRBJ1-4; tentatively, D is TRBD1 (5 bases). Trimming pared 2 bases from V and 4 bases from J, leaving 11 bases between. Germline V gene data show CDR1 as SGHVS and CDR2 as FQNEAQ. The length of the CDR3 is 15 residues. The CDR3 region is CASSLRGAYNEKLFF. As DNA, the CDR3 is TGTGCCAGCAGCTTACGCGGGGCCTATAATGAAAAACTGTTTTTT.

The genes are TRBV7-2 and TRBJ1-3, with D uncertain. Trimming took 1 base from V and 4 from J, leaving 14 bases between them. CDR3 size: 16 residues. The germline CDR1 and CDR2 sequences are SGHTA and FQGNSA. The DNA of the CDR3 is TGTGCCAGCAGCTTAGGAGGCGAGCGATCCGGAAACACCATATATTTT. This encodes CASSLGGERSGNTIYF.

This clone was observed once. The genes are TRBV7-3 and TRBJ2-3; the D gene is possibly TRBD2 (7 bases). The CDR3 runs 15 residues. Germline V gene sequence: CDR1 SGHTA, CDR2 FQGTGA. Trimming took 4 bases from V and 9 from J, leaving 20 bases between them. CDR3 coding DNA: TGTGCCAGCAGCTCTACGGGGGGCCCTTTCACAACGCAGTATTTT. Its protein is CASSSTGGPFTTQYF.

The CDR3 region has the DNA TGTGCCAGCATCCCTGGTAGCGGGGCAACGAACACCGGGGAGCTGTTTTTT. Translation: CASIPGSGATNTGELFF. The chain couples TRBV7-8 to TRBJ2-2, with 8 bases matching TRBD2. V lost 7 bases to trimming and J lost 0 bases; unmatched junction nucleotides: 10. Germline CDR1 is SGHVS and CDR2 is FQNEAQ. This CDR3 region has 17 residues.

The V gene is TRBV13, the J gene TRBJ2-7, with 7 bases identical to TRBD1. V shed 8 bases and J 4 bases; nucleotides not matched to a gene: 11. CDR1 and CDR2 from the germline V gene are PRHDT and FYEKMQ (reference sequence). The CDR3 is 14 residues long. The CDR3: CASALVQGVYEQYF. In DNA, the CDR3 is TGTGCCAGCGCCCTTGTGCAGGGGGTTTACGAGCAGTACTTC.

V gene TRBV18 combines with J gene TRBJ1-2; D call uncertain. This CDR3 region has 15 residues. Trimming stripped 3 bases from V and 6 bases from J, with 17 bases between. CDR1 and CDR2 from the germline V gene are KGHSH and LQKENI. The CDR3 DNA reads as TGTGCCAGCTCACCTCCCCTCATTGCACTCCATGGCTACACCTTC. Its protein is CASSPPLIALHGYTF.

The V gene is TRBV27, the J gene TRBJ2-7; TRBD1 aligns across 8 bases. V trimming: 5 bases; J trimming: 2 bases; junction bases outside the gene matches: 14. Germline-derived CDR1 and CDR2 are MNHEY and SMNVEV (reference sequence). This CDR3 is built from 17 residues. CDR3 sequence reads: CASSPLNQGAQPYEQYF. The DNA for the CDR3 is TGTGCCAGCAGTCCACTTAACCAGGGGGCCCAGCCCTACGAGCAGTACTTC.

V usage is TRBV6-4 and J usage is TRBJ1-6; 7 bases map to TRBD1. The junction had 17 bases not matched to a gene; V was cut back by 6 bases and J by 0 bases. This CDR3 contains 20 residues. Germline V gene data show CDR1 as MRHNA and CDR2 as SNTAGT. The CDR3 protein is CASSPTTGAPYSSYNSPLHF. DNA for the CDR3: TGTGCCAGCAGCCCAACCACAGGGGCGCCTTATAGCTCCTATAATTCACCCCTCCACTTT.